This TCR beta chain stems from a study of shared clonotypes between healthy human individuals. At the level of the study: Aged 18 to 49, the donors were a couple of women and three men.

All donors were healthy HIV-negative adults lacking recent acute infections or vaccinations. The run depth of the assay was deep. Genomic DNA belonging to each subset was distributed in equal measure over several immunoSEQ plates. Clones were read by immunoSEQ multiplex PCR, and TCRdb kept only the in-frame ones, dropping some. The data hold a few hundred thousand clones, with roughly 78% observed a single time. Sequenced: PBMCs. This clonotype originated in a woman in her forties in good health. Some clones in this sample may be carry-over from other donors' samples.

For the CDR3, the DNA is TGTGCCAGCAGCTGGAGCTCTGGGGCCAACGTCCTGACTTTC. This gives the protein CASSWSSGANVLTF. V and J are TRBV7-6 and TRBJ2-6; D gene unclear. Germline values: CDR1 SGHVS, CDR2 FNYEAQ. V gave up 4 bases and J gave up 0 bases, with 4 bases separating them. The CDR3 runs 14 residues.